The clone carrying this T cell receptor (beta chain) was counted a single time. Its target is not known. The data originate from a study of OX40 agonist ivuxolimab in advanced cancers. Study context: Partial responses occurred in Three dose-escalation patients, one with hepatocellular carcinoma and two with cutaneous melanoma. Whole-study findings and limits: Among the lowest peripheral clonal expansion occurred in 0.1-3.0 mg/kg partial responders.

Some clones are missing from TCRdb's copy, which holds only in-frame ones; the method was immunoSEQ multiplex PCR. This table has about 17,000 clones, about 90% appearing once. Germline CDR1 SQVTM, CDR2 ANQGSEA. This CDR3 spans 14 amino acids. With 1 base removed from V and 4 bases from J, the gap between germline ends came to 13 bases. At baseline, cycle 4 day 1, and cycle 7 day 1, blood was sampled. This chain connects TRBV29-1 to TRBJ1-2; perhaps TRBD1 as D (5 bases). The specimen was CD4+ or CD8+ T cells sorted from blood, collected in a trial of the OX40 agonist ivuxolimab. The clonotype was recovered from an adult with an advanced solid tumor such as melanoma, head and neck, liver or kidney cancer. The CDR3 region is CSVEGGLIPYGYTF. The DNA for the CDR3 is TGCAGCGTTGAAGGGGGCTTAATTCCCTATGGCTACACCTTC.